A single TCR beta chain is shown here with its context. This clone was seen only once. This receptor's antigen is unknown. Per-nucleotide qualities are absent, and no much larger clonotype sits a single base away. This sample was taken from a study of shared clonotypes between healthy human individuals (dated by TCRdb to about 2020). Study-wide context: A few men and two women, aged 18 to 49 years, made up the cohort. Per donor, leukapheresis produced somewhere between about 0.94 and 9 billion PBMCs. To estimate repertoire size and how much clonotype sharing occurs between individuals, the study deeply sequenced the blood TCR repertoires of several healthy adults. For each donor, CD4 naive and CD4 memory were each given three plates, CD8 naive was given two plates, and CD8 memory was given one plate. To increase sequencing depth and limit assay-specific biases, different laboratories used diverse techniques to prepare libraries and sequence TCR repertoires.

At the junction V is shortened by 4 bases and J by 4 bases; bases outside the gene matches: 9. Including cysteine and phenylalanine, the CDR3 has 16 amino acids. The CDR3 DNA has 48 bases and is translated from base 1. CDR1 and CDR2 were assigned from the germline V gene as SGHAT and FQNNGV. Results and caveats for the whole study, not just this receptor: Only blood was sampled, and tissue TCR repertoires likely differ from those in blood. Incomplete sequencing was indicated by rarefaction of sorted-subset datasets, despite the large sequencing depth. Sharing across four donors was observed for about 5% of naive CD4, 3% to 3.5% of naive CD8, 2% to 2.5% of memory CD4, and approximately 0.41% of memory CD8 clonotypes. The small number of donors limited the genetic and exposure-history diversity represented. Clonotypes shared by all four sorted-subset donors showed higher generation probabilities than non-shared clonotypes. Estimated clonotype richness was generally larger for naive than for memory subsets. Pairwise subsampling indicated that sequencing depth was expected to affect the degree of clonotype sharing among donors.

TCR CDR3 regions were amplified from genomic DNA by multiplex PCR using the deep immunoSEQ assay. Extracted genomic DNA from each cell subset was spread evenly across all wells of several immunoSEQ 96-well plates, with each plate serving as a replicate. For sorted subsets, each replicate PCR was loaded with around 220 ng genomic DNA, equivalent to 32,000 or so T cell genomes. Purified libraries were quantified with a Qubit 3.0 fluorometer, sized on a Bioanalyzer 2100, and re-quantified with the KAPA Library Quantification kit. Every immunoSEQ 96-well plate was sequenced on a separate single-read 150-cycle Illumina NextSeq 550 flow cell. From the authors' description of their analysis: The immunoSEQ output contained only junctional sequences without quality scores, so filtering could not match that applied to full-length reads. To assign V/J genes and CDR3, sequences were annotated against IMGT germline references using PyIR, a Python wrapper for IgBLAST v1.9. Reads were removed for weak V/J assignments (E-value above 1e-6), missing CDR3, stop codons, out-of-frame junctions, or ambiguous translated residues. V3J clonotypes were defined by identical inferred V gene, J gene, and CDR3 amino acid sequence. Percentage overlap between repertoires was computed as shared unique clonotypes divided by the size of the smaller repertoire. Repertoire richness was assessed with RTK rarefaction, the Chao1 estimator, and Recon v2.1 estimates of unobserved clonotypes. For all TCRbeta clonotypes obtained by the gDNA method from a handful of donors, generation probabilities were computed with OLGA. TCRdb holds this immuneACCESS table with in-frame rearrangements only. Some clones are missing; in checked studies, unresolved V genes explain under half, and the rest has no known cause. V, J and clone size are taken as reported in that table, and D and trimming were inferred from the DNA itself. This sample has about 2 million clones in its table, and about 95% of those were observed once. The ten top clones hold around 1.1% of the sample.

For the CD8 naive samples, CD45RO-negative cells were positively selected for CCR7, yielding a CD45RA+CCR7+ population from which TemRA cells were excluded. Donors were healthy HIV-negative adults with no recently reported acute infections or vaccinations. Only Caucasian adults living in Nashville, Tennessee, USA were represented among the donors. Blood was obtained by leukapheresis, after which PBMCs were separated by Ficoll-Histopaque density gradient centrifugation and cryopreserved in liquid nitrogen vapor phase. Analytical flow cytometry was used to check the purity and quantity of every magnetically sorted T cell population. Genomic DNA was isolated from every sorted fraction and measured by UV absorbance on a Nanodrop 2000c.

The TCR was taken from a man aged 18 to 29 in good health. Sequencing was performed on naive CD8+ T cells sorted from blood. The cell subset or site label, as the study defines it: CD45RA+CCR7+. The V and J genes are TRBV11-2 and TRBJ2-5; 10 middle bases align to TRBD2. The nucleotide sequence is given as TGTGCCAGCAGCTCTGAGAAACTAGCGGGAATAGAGACCCAGTACTTC. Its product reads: CASSSEKLAGIETQYF.